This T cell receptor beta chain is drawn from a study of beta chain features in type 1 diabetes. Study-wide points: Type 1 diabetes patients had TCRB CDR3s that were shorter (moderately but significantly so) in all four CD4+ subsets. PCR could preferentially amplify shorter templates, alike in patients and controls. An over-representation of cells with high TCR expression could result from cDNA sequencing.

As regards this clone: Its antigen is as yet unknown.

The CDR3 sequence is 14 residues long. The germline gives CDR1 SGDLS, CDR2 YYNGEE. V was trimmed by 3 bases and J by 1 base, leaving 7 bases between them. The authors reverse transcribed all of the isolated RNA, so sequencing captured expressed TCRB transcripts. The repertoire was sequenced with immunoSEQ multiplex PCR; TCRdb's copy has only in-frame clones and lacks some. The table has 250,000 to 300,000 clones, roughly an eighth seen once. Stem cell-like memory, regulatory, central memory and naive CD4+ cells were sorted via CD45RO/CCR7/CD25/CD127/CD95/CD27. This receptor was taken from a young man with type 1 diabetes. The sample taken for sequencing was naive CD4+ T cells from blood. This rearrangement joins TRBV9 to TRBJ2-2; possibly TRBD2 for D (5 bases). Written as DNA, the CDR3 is TGTGCCAGCAGCGGCCGGGAGAACACCGGGGAGCTGTTTTTT. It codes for CASSGRENTGELFF.